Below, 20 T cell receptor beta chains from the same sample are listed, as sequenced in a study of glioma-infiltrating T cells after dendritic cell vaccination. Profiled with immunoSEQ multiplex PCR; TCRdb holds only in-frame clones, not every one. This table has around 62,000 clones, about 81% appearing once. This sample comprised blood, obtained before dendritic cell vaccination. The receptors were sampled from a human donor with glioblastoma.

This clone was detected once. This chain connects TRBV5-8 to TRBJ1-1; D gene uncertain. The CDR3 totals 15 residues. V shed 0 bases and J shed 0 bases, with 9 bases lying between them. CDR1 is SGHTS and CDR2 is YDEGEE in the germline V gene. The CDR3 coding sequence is TGTGCCAGCAGCTTGGATAACAGTTTGAACACTGAAGCTTTCTTT. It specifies CASSLDNSLNTEAFF. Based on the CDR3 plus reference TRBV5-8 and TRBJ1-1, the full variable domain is EAGVTQSPTHLIKTRGQQATLRCSPISGHTSVYWYQQALGLGLQFLLWYDEGEERNRGNFPPRFSGRQFPNYSSELNVNALELEDSALYLCASSLDNSLNTEAFFGQGTRLTVV.

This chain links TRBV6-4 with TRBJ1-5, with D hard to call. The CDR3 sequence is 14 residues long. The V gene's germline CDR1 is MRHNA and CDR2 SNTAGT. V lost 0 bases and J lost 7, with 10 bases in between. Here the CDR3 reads CASSDSIRRQPQHF. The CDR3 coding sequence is TGTGCCAGCAGTGACTCCATCAGGAGGCAGCCCCAGCATTTT.

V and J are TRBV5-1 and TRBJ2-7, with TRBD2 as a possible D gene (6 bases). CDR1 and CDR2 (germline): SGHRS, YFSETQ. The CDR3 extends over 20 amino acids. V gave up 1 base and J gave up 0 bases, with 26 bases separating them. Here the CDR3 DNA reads TGCGCCAGCAGCTTGCCTACTACCATAAAGGGCGGGGCAAGCTCCTACGAGCAGTACTTC. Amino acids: CASSLPTTIKGGASSYEQYF.

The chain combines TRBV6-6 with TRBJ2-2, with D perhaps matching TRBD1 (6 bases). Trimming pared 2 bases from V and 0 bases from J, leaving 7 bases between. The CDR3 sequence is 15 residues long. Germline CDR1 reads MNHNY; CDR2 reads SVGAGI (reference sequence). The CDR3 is CASSYGGPNTGELFF. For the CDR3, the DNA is TGTGCCAGCAGTTACGGGGGCCCGAACACCGGGGAGCTGTTTTTT.

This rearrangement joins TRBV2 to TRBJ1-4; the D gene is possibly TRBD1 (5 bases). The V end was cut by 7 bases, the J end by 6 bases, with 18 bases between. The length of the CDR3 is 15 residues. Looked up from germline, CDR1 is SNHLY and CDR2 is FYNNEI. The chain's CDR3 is CASNSQALVHEKLFF. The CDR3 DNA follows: TGTGCCAGCAATTCACAGGCCCTAGTCCATGAAAAACTGTTTTTT.

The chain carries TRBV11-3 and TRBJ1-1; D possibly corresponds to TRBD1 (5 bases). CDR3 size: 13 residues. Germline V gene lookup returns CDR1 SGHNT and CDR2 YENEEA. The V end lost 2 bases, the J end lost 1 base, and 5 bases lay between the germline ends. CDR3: CASSLTGNTEAFF. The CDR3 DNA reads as TGTGCCAGCAGCTTAACAGGGAACACTGAAGCTTTCTTT.

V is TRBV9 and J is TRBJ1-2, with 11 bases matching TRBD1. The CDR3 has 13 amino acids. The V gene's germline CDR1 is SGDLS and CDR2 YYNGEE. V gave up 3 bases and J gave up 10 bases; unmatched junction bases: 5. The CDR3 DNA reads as TGTGCCAGCAGCGCCGGGACAGGGGGTTTCTACACCTTC. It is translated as CASSAGTGGFYTF.

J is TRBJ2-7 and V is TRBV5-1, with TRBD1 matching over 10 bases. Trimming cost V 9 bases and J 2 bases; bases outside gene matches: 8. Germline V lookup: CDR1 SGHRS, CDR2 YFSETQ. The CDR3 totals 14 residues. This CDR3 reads CATSPGQGTYEQYF. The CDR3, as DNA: TGCGCCACCTCTCCGGGACAGGGGACCTACGAGCAGTACTTC.

CDR3 residues: CASSQVEGIEETQYF. DNA for the CDR3: TGTGCCAGCAGCCAAGTGGAGGGGATTGAAGAGACCCAGTACTTC. The chain is built from TRBV4-2 and TRBJ2-5; D possibly corresponds to TRBD2 (6 bases). Germline assignment: CDR1 LGHNA and CDR2 YNFKEQ. V lost 1 base and J lost 3, with 12 bases in between. The length of the CDR3 is 15 residues.

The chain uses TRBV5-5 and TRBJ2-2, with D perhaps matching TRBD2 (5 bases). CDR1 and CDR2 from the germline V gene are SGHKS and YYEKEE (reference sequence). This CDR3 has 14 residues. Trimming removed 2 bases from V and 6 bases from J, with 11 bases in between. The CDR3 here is CASSLDGGAGELFF. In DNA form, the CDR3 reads TGTGCCAGCAGCTTAGACGGAGGCGCCGGGGAGCTGTTTTTT.

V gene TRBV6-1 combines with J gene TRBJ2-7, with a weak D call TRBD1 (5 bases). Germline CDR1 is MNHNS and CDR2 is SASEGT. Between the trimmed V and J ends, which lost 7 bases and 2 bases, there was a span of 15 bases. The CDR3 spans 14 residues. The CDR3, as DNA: TGTGCCAGCATCGCCACAACACAGGCCTACGAGCAGTACTTC. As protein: CASIATTQAYEQYF.

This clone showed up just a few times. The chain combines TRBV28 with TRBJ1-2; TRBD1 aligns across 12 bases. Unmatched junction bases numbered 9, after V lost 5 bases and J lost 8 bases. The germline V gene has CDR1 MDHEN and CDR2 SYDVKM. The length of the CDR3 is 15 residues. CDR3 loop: CASSPPRDRGQGYTF. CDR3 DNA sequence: TGTGCCAGCAGTCCCCCCCGGGACAGGGGGCAAGGCTACACCTTC.

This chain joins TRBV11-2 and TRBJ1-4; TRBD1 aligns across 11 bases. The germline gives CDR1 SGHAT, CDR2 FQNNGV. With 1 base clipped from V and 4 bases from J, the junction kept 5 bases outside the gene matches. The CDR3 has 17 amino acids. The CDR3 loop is CASSLGTGGLINEKLFF. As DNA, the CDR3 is TGTGCCAGCAGCTTAGGGACAGGGGGCCTCATTAATGAAAAACTGTTTTTT.

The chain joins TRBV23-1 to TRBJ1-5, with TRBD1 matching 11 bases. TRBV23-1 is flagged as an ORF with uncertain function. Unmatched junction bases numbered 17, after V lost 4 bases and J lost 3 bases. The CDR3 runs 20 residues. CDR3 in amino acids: CASSRLGQGARPGANQPQHF. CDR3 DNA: TGCGCCAGCAGTCGCCTCGGACAGGGGGCGAGACCTGGGGCCAATCAGCCCCAGCATTTT.

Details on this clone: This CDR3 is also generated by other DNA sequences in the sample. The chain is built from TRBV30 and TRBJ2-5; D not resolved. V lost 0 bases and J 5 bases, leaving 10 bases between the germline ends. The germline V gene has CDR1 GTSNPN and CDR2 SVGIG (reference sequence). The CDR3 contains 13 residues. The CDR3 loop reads CAWSVRLRETQYF. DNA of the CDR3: TGTGCCTGGAGTGTAAGATTGAGGGAGACCCAGTACTTC.

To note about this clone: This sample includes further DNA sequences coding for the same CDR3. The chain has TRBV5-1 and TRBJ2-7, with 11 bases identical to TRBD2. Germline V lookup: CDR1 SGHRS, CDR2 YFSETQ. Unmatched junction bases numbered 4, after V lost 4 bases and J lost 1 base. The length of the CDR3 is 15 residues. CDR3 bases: TGCGCCAGCAGCATCACTAGCGGGGGTTCCTACGAGCAGTACTTC. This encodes CASSITSGGSYEQYF.

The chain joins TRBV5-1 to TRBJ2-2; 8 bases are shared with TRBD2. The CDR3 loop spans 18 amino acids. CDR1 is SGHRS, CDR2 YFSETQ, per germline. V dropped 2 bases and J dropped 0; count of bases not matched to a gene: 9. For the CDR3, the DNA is TGCGCCAGCAGCTTCATCCCCTTGACTAGCGCGAACACCGGGGAGCTGTTTTTT. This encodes CASSFIPLTSANTGELFF.

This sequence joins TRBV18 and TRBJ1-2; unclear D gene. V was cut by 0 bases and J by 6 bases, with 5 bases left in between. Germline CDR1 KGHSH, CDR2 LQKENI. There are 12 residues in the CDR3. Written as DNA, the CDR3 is TGTGCCAGCTCACCACCGAGGGATGGCTACACCTTC. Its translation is CASSPPRDGYTF.

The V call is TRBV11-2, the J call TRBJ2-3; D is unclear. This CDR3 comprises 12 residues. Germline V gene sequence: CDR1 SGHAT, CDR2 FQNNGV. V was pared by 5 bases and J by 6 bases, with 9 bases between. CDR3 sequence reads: CASSPSSDTQYF. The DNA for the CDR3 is TGTGCCAGCAGCCCTTCCAGTGATACGCAGTATTTT.

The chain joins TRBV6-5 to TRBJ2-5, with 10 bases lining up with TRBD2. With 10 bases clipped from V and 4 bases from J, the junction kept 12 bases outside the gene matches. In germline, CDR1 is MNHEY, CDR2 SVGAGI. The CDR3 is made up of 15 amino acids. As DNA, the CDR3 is TGTGCCACAAAGCGTAGCGGGGGGCTTAGAGAGACCCAGTACTTC. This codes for CATKRSGGLRETQYF.